The next 7 T cell receptor beta chains were all read from a single sample in a study of human thymus T cells. Assay used: immunoSEQ multiplex PCR; TCRdb lists only in-frame clones, some missing. Found here are more than 70,000 clones, roughly 96% of them singletons; the top ten hold roughly 0.028%. Obtained as resections during corrective heart surgery, the thymus tissue was then studied. The material sequenced was thymus tissue. The receptors stem from a boy under three years old with a congenital heart defect but otherwise immunologically healthy.

This sequence joins TRBV18 and TRBJ2-7; no definite D call. In germline, CDR1 is KGHSH, CDR2 LQKENI. Deletions cut 6 bases from V and 2 bases from J, with 14 bases between. The CDR3 sequence is 14 residues long. CDR3 bases: TGTGCCAGCTCCCCCGCAGAGTTTACCTACGAGCAGTACTTC. The encoded protein is CASSPAEFTYEQYF.

The rearrangement links TRBV4-2 to TRBJ1-6; D is undetermined. This CDR3 spans 16 amino acids. Trimming stripped 2 bases from V and 8 bases from J, with 16 bases between. The germline V gene encodes CDR1 LGHNA and CDR2 YNFKEQ. CDR3 region: CASSQPRTTNHSPLHF. The CDR3 DNA sequence: TGTGCCAGCAGCCAACCTAGGACGACCAACCATTCACCCCTCCACTTT.

The chain carries TRBV19 and TRBJ1-2, with 9 bases that match TRBD1. CDR1 and CDR2 from the germline V gene are LNHDA and SQIVND (reference sequence). V dropped 5 bases and J dropped 8; count of bases not matched to a gene: 12. The CDR3 totals 15 residues. This chain's CDR3 is CASSLDRGLSYGYTF. The CDR3 DNA sequence: TGTGCCAGTAGTCTCGACAGGGGGTTATCGTACGGCTACACCTTC.

J is TRBJ1-3 and V is TRBV29-1; D remains unclear. Germline CDR1 is SQVTM and CDR2 is ANQGSEA. V was clipped by 1 base and J by 4 bases, with 5 bases between them. The CDR3 runs 12 residues. CDR3 amino acids: CSVEGRGNTIYF. Written as DNA, the CDR3 is TGCAGCGTTGAAGGGAGGGGAAACACCATATATTTT. Together with reference TRBV29-1 and TRBJ1-3, the CDR3 gives the full variable domain: SAVISQKPSRDICQRGTSLTIQCQVDSQVTMMFWYRQQPGQSLTLIATANQGSEATYESGFVIDKFPISRPNLTFSTLTVSNMSPEDSSIYLCSVEGRGNTIYFGEGSWLTVV.

This sequence joins TRBV28 and TRBJ2-5, with TRBD2 matching 13 bases. V lost 3 bases and J lost 2; bases outside the gene matches: 24. Germline V gives CDR1 MDHEN, CDR2 SYDVKM. CDR3 size: 23 residues. The CDR3 bases are TGTGCCAGCAGTTTCCCGAGAAGAGGGGGCAGTGGGACTAGCGGGACTGTTCAAGAGACCCAGTACTTC. It encodes CASSFPRRGGSGTSGTVQETQYF. Combining the CDR3 with reference TRBV28 and TRBJ2-5 gives the whole variable domain DVKVTQSSRYLVKRTGEKVFLECVQDMDHENMFWYRQDPGLGLRLIYFSYDVKMKEKGDIPEGYSVSREKKERFSLILESASTNQTSMYLCASSFPRRGGSGTSGTVQETQYFGPGTRLLVL.

Turning to this clone: The junction shows a germline mismatch at one end, possibly a read error. The chain links TRBV7-9 to TRBJ1-5, with D possibly matching TRBD1 (5 bases). The CDR3 is made up of 16 amino acids. Germline V gene sequence: CDR1 SEHNR, CDR2 FQNEAQ (reference sequence). The CDR3 DNA reads as TGTGCCAGCAGTTTAGAGGAGGGGAAGGGCAATCAGCCCCAGCATTTT. Protein: CASSLEEGKGNQPQHF.

This clone was detected only once. This chain links TRBV4-1 with TRBJ2-2; 11 bases are a match to TRBD2. The CDR3 loop spans 19 amino acids. Germline CDR1 and CDR2: MGHRA and YSYEKL. J gave up 7 bases and V 1 base, and 14 bases lay outside the gene matches. The CDR3 nucleotides read TGCGCCAGCAGCCAAGCCCCTCCCGGACTAGCGGGCTATAGCGGGGAGCTGTTTTTT. Translation gives CASSQAPPGLAGYSGELFF.